The next 12 T cell receptor beta chains were all read from a single sample in a study of Ad26.COV2.S vaccination and SARS-CoV-2 variants. As for treatment: about 20 received Ad26.COV2.S at low or high dose, single or two shots; about 5 received placebo; per-sample allocation not given. Specimen acquisition occurred on day 63 following the initial vaccine or placebo injection. Generated by immunoSEQ multiplex PCR, the TCRdb table keeps only in-frame clones and is missing some. The sample has 350,000 to 500,000 clones; 70% to 90% are singletons. The sample was peripheral blood, taken in a trial of Ad26.COV2.S vaccine versus placebo. The receptors come from a person aged 18-60 years who received the Ad26.COV2.S COVID-19 vaccine or a placebo.

There are a few counts of this clone. V is TRBV4-3 and J is TRBJ2-1; D is unclear. V shed 4 bases and J shed 0 bases, with 13 bases lying between them. The CDR3 loop spans 16 amino acids. Per the germline V gene, CDR1 is LGHNA and CDR2 is YSLEER. The CDR3 bases are TGCGCCAGCAGCCGAAATAGGGTCCTCTCCTACAATGAGCAGTTCTTC. As protein: CASSRNRVLSYNEQFF.

The chain links TRBV28 to TRBJ1-2, with 10 nucleotides matching TRBD1. The CDR3 is made up of 15 amino acids. In germline, CDR1 is MDHEN, CDR2 SYDVKM. Trimming at V came to 5 bases and at J to 4 bases, leaving 7 bases not matched to a gene. Written as DNA, the CDR3 is TGTGCCAGCAGTCTGACAGGGGGCGAAGGCTATGGCTACACCTTC. Translation gives CASSLTGGEGYGYTF.

J is TRBJ1-5 and V is TRBV5-1; D possibly corresponds to TRBD1 (6 bases). The germline V and J ends were trimmed by 0 bases and 1 base, with 11 bases remaining between them. The germline CDR1 and CDR2 sequences are SGHRS and YFSETQ. The CDR3 totals 16 residues. The CDR3 DNA follows: TGCGCCAGCAGCTTGGTAGGGGGACTGAGCAATCAGCCCCAGCATTTT. Amino acids: CASSLVGGLSNQPQHF.

V usage is TRBV7-2 and J usage is TRBJ1-3, with D maybe TRBD1 (6 bases). CDR1 is SGHTA and CDR2 is FQGNSA in the germline V gene. Trimming pared 0 bases from V and 3 bases from J, leaving 9 bases between. The length of the CDR3 is 15 residues. The chain's CDR3 is CASSLARGSGNTIYF. The DNA for the CDR3 is TGTGCCAGCAGCTTAGCCAGGGGAAGTGGAAACACCATATATTTT.

This clone is a singleton in its sample. This CDR3 reads CASSPFTSGGPTHHNEQFF. CDR3 bases: TGTGCCAGCAGTCCCTTCACTAGCGGGGGGCCTACGCACCACAATGAGCAGTTCTTC. V and J are TRBV6-6 and TRBJ2-1, with 12 bases aligning to TRBD2. CDR1 and CDR2 from the germline V gene are MNHNY and SVGAGI (reference sequence). The CDR3 spans 19 residues. V dropped 5 bases and J dropped 5; count of bases not matched to a gene: 16.

The J gene is TRBJ2-7, the V gene TRBV7-8; the match to TRBD2 covers 7 bases. The CDR3 runs 15 residues. The V segment lost 3 bases and the J segment 2 bases; nucleotides outside the gene matches: 7. Looked up from germline, CDR1 is SGHVS and CDR2 is FQNEAQ. The CDR3 protein is CASSLETSTAYEQYF. CDR3 bases: TGTGCCAGCAGCTTGGAGACTAGCACGGCCTACGAGCAGTACTTC.

This chain connects TRBV6-5 to TRBJ1-1; tentative D call: TRBD1 (5 bases). V lost 2 bases, J lost 4 bases, and 14 bases lay in between. The CDR3 has 15 residues. The V gene's germline CDR1 is MNHEY and CDR2 SVGAGI. The CDR3 spells CASSYGAWVRTEAFF. The CDR3, as DNA: TGTGCCAGCAGTTACGGGGCATGGGTCCGCACTGAAGCTTTCTTT.

V is TRBV28 and J is TRBJ2-5; 9 nucleotides agree with TRBD2. In germline, CDR1 is MDHEN, CDR2 SYDVKM. This CDR3 is 15 amino acids long. V lost 8 bases and J lost 4; bases outside the gene matches: 11. CDR3 amino acids: CASRTTAGGGETQYF. The CDR3 DNA reads as TGTGCCAGCCGCACCACAGCGGGGGGCGGAGAGACCCAGTACTTC.

The chain couples TRBV28 to TRBJ2-1; D may match TRBD1 or TRBD2 (6 bases each). In germline, CDR1 is MDHEN, CDR2 SYDVKM. There are 19 residues in the CDR3. Trimming took off 4 bases at V and 0 bases at J, with 22 bases between the two ends. Here the CDR3 reads CASSSLWGADNSSYNEQFF. The CDR3 region has the DNA TGTGCCAGCAGTTCCCTTTGGGGGGCCGACAATAGCTCCTACAATGAGCAGTTCTTC.

The CDR3 sequence: CASRDGYGYTF. CDR3 DNA sequence: TGTGCCAGCAGGGATGGCTATGGCTACACCTTC. V gene TRBV6-5 combines with J gene TRBJ1-2; D is uncertain. Germline loops: CDR1 MNHEY, CDR2 SVGAGI. The CDR3 has 11 residues. Trimming cost V 6 bases and J 4 bases, with 6 bases left between them.

J is TRBJ1-2 and V is TRBV5-4, with no clear D. The CDR3 consists of 13 residues. The germline gives CDR1 SGHNT, CDR2 YYREEE (reference sequence). Between the trimmed V and J ends, which lost 2 bases and 6 bases, there was a span of 11 bases. For the CDR3, the DNA is TGTGCCAGCAGCTTACCAGATGTCAATGGCTACACCTTC. As protein: CASSLPDVNGYTF.

This clone has only a few counts. The chain is built from TRBV29-1 and TRBJ1-1; no clear D gene. CDR1 is SQVTM, CDR2 ANQGSEA, per germline. This CDR3 is built from 13 residues. The germline V and J ends were trimmed by 0 bases and 1 base, with 6 bases remaining between them. The CDR3 region is CSVEEAANTEAFF. In DNA form, the CDR3 reads TGCAGCGTTGAAGAGGCAGCGAACACTGAAGCTTTCTTT.